This record looks at one TCR beta chain sequence and its context. Its antigen is unknown. This specimen belongs to a study of human T cells and chemical hapten exposure. Study-level information: Patches with 0.01% DPC went on the upper back, and the tests were read at 6 days. Study results and caveats: It should be noted that donors had alopecia, so their immune response may differ from healthy people's. Expanded TCRs showed more large CDR3 clusters than pre-sensitization or healthy control sets.

V lost 8 bases to trimming and J lost 0 bases; unmatched junction nucleotides: 4. Looked up from germline, CDR1 is MNHNY and CDR2 is SVGAGI (reference sequence). CDR3 size: 13 residues. TCRdb used MiXCR to reprocess the RACE reads, holding one entry per CDR3 protein. The sample holds about 110,000 distinct CDR3 sequences, 11% seen once. The time point is: patch test 1, 2 weeks after DPC sensitization. Treatment of the sample: therapeutic diphenylcyclopropenone sensitization with weekly scalp DPC. Sequenced here: whole blood, sampled in connection with sensitization to the hapten diphenylcyclopropenone (DPC). This rearrangement joins TRBV6-6 to TRBJ2-7, with 7 bases identical to TRBD2. The clonotype was recovered from a woman aged 40 to 50 with alopecia areata. Some clones in this sample may be carry-over from other donors' samples. For the CDR3, the DNA is TGTGCCAGCGGGGGGGTCACCTCCTACGAGCAGTACTTC. This sequence encodes CASGGVTSYEQYF.